This section outlines one TCR beta chain sequence together with its context. The J segment lost 5 bases and the V segment lost 3 bases, leaving 6 bases of the junction unmatched. CDR3 length: 15 amino acids. CDR1 is MNHEY, CDR2 SMNVEV, per germline (reference sequence). The entry originates in a study of blood T cell repertoires in COVID-19. Turning to the study itself: PBMCs, B-cell-depleted T cells, or T cells provided the cDNA or gDNA that made up the material.

Clones were sequenced by immunoSEQ multiplex PCR, and TCRdb holds only the in-frame ones, with some missing. The sample carries approximately 220,000 clones, about nine tenths recorded once. The sample taken for sequencing was PBMCs or T cells enriched from blood (not recorded which). The source is a woman in her thirties with acute COVID-19. The chain is built from TRBV27 and TRBJ2-5, with 10 bases fitting TRBD2. The CDR3 is CASSFTSGGAETQYF. The CDR3 nucleotides read TGTGCCAGCAGTTTTACCAGCGGGGGGGCCGAGACCCAGTACTTC.